This T cell receptor (beta chain) was sequenced for a study of OX40 agonist ivuxolimab in advanced cancers. Turning to the study itself: Patients assigned to dose escalation were diagnosed with hepatocellular carcinoma, melanoma, renal cell or head and neck cancer. Partial responses occurred in Three dose-escalation patients, one with hepatocellular carcinoma and two with cutaneous melanoma.

The CDR3 is 16 amino acids. The germline gives CDR1 GTSNPN, CDR2 SVGIG (reference sequence). Trimming stripped 0 bases from V and 0 bases from J, with 14 bases between. Sequenced by immunoSEQ multiplex PCR; TCRdb stores in-frame clones only, minus some. The table lists 8,500 to 14,000 clones, 75% to 85% of them singletons. Sequenced material: CD4+ or CD8+ T cells sorted from blood, taken in a trial of the OX40 agonist ivuxolimab. This sequence originates from an adult with an advanced solid tumor such as melanoma, head and neck, liver or kidney cancer. V gene TRBV30 combines with J gene TRBJ1-1; D perhaps matches TRBD1 (5 bases). The CDR3 DNA reads TGTGCCTGGAGTGTAGGGCCCCAGACAGTGAACACTGAAGCTTTCTTT. It specifies CAWSVGPQTVNTEAFF. The variable domain in full, completed from reference TRBV30 and TRBJ1-1, reads SQTIHQWPATLVQPVGSPLSLECTVEGTSNPNLYWYRQAAGRGLQLLFYSVGIGQISSEVPQNLSASRPQDRQFILSSKKLLLSDSGFYLCAWSVGPQTVNTEAFFGQGTRLTVV.